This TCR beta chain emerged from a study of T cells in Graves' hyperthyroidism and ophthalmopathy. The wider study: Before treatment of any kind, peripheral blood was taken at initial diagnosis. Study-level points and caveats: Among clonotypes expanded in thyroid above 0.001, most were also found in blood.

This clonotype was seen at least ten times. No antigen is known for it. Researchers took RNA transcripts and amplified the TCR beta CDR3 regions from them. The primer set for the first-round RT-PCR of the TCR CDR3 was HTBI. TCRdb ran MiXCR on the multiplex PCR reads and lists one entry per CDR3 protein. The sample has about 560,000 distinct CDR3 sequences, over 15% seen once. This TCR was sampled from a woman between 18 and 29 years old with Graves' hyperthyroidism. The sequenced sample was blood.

The CDR3 here is CASSLDEWTGTSTDTQYF. The CDR3 DNA sequence: TGTGCCAGCAGCTTAGATGAATGGACAGGAACCAGCACAGATACGCAGTATTTT. V gene TRBV11-2 combines with J gene TRBJ2-3, with 7 bases lining up with TRBD1. The germline V gene encodes CDR1 SGHAT and CDR2 FQNNGV. V lost 0 bases, J lost 0 bases, and 9 bases stayed unmatched. The CDR3 runs to 18 residues.